Presented here are 30 T cell receptor beta chains from one specimen sequenced in a study of blood T cells in healthy people across ages. Using a J-beta primer mix together with a sample-barcoded 5' primer, a second PCR was run for roughly 7 to 11 cycles. A single record per CDR3 protein comes from TCRdb applying MiXCR to the 5' RACE reads. The table records 750,000 to 950,000 distinct CDR3 sequences, under 35% of them present only once. These data are also associated with another study on T cells of mothers and their children.

Material for sequencing was blood. The receptors were gathered from a woman aged 40 to 49 in good health.

With respect to this clonotype: An end of the junction differs from the germline gene, which may be a read error. The gene calls are TRBV5-1 and TRBJ2-7; a possible D gene is TRBD2 (6 bases). Germline V gene sequence: CDR1 SGHRS, CDR2 YFSETQ. CDR3 length: 14 residues. The CDR3 region has the DNA TGCACCAGCAGCGAGGACGGGAGCTCCTACGAGCAGTACTTC. This gives the protein CTSSEDGSSYEQYF.

CDR3 loop: CAISGGPGATEAFF. The CDR3 nucleotides read TGTGCCATCAGTGGGGGTCCTGGGGCCACTGAAGCTTTCTTT. V and J are TRBV10-3 and TRBJ1-1; TRBD1 might be the D (5 bases). Germline CDR1 reads ENHRY; CDR2 reads SYGVKD. Trimming stripped 4 bases from V and 4 bases from J, with 13 bases between. The CDR3 sequence is 14 residues long.

This clonotype has at least ten counts. The chain employs TRBV15 and TRBJ1-2, with 7 bases fitting TRBD1. V shed 4 bases, J shed 5 bases, and the junction held 4 bases outside the gene matches. Germline-derived CDR1 and CDR2 are LNHNV and YYDKDF (reference sequence). This CDR3 is 13 amino acids long. The chain's CDR3 is CATSTSGGYGYTF. CDR3 in DNA: TGTGCCACCAGCACCTCAGGGGGATATGGCTACACCTTC.

This clonotype was observed at least ten times. The V gene is TRBV5-1, the J gene TRBJ2-5; D remains ambiguous. The CDR3 runs 15 residues. Germline assignment: CDR1 SGHRS and CDR2 YFSETQ. V lost 0 bases, J lost 5 bases, and 14 bases lay in between. This CDR3 is CASSLEAALWETQYF. The CDR3 region has the DNA TGCGCCAGCAGCTTGGAGGCAGCGCTGTGGGAGACCCAGTACTTC.

The V call is TRBV5-1, the J call TRBJ1-1, with no clear D. Deletions cut 0 bases from V and 0 bases from J, with 9 bases between. There are 15 residues in the CDR3. CDR1 is SGHRS and CDR2 is YFSETQ in the germline V gene. CDR3 DNA: TGCGCCAGCAGCTTGGGGGCAGCGATGAACACTGAAGCTTTCTTT. Its protein is CASSLGAAMNTEAFF.

V usage is TRBV11-2 and J usage is TRBJ2-1, with 8 bases identical to TRBD1. The CDR3 extends over 14 amino acids. Germline loops: CDR1 SGHAT, CDR2 FQNNGV. The J segment lost 7 bases and the V segment lost 8 bases, leaving 10 bases of the junction unmatched. The CDR3 DNA reads TGTGCCAGCGGTGGGTCAGGGGGCGGGAATGAGCAGTTCTTC. Translation gives CASGGSGGGNEQFF.

This clonotype was seen more than once but under ten times. The chain links TRBV20-1 to TRBJ2-7; 7 nucleotides align to TRBD1. This CDR3 is 13 amino acids long. CDR1 is DFQATT and CDR2 is SNEGSKA in the germline V gene (reference sequence). V lost 5 bases to trimming and J lost 2 bases; unmatched junction nucleotides: 6. CDR3 in amino acids: CSALTGLAYEQYF. The DNA for the CDR3 is TGCAGTGCTTTGACAGGGTTGGCCTACGAGCAGTACTTC.

Ten or more counts support this clonotype. This rearrangement joins TRBV11-2 to TRBJ1-6, with D perhaps matching TRBD1 (6 bases). This CDR3 spans 17 amino acids. The V and J ends lost 6 bases and 4 bases respectively, with 19 bases between them. The V gene's germline CDR1 is SGHAT and CDR2 FQNNGV. The CDR3 loop reads CASRPNRAGLYNSPLHF. CDR3 nucleotides: TGTGCCAGCAGACCAAACAGGGCGGGTTTATATAATTCACCCCTCCACTTT.

About this clonotype itself: A much larger clone differs from this one at a single base, so this may be a read error. The rearrangement joins TRBV20-1 to TRBJ2-7, with D uncertain. The ends were cut back, 3 bases at V and 2 bases at J, with 14 bases in the middle. CDR3 length: 14 residues. CDR1 is DFQATT, CDR2 SNEGSKA, per germline (reference sequence). CDR3 amino acids: CSASVVADTYEQYF. The CDR3 nucleotides are TGCAGTGCTAGTGTCGTCGCAGATACCTACGAGCAGTACTTC.

This clonotype was seen more than once but under ten times. This chain links TRBV28 with TRBJ1-2; D gene uncertain. CDR1 MDHEN and CDR2 SYDVKM come from the germline V gene. The CDR3 runs to 12 residues. V was trimmed by 6 bases and J by 8 bases, leaving 13 bases between them. CDR3 in DNA: TGTGCCAGCAGCCCTATTTCGGGAGGCTACACCTTC. This codes for CASSPISGGYTF.

The sample holds many counts of this clonotype. The V call is TRBV28, the J call TRBJ2-7; D is possibly TRBD1 (6 bases). The CDR3 is 13 amino acids. V was trimmed by 5 bases and J by 2 bases, leaving 10 bases between them. The germline V gene has CDR1 MDHEN and CDR2 SYDVKM. The CDR3: CASSGQIPYEQYF. The CDR3 nucleotides read TGTGCCAGCAGTGGACAGATACCCTACGAGCAGTACTTC.

As DNA, the CDR3 is TGTGCCAGCAGTTTTTCGATCACAGATACGCAGTATTTT. This sequence encodes CASSFSITDTQYF. The rearrangement links TRBV12-3 or TRBV12-4 to TRBJ2-3; D gene unclear. V lost 3 bases to trimming and J lost 2 bases, with 6 bases between them. The CDR3 spans 13 residues.

There are many counts of this clonotype. This sequence joins TRBV5-6 and TRBJ2-7; 7 bases agree with TRBD2. The CDR3 has 14 amino acids. CDR1 is SGHDT and CDR2 is YYEEEE in the germline V gene. V was clipped by 4 bases and J by 1 base; unmatched bases: 5. The CDR3: CASSAFGGSYEQYF. CDR3 sequence (DNA): TGTGCCAGCAGCGCCTTCGGGGGGTCCTACGAGCAGTACTTC. The full variable domain, rest sourced from reference TRBV5-6 and TRBJ2-7, is DAGVTQSPTHLIKTRGQQVTLRCSPKSGHDTVSWYQQALGQGPQFIFQYYEEEERQRGNFPDRFSGHQFPNYSSELNVNALLLGDSALYLCASSAFGGSYEQYFGPGTRLTVT.

Details on this clonotype: One junction end does not reproduce the germline sequence, and a read error may be involved. V usage is TRBV5-1 and J usage is TRBJ2-3; D is possibly TRBD1 or TRBD2 (5 bases each). The germline V gene encodes CDR1 SGHRS and CDR2 YFSETQ. The length of the CDR3 is 13 residues. Here the CDR3 reads CVSSPGTLDTQYF. CDR3 sequence (DNA): TGCGTCAGCAGCCCGGGGACCCTAGATACGCAGTATTTT.

Ten or more counts support this clonotype. The chain uses TRBV4-1 and TRBJ2-7; the match to TRBD1 covers 10 bases. The germline V gene has CDR1 MGHRA and CDR2 YSYEKL. The V and J ends lost 7 bases and 6 bases, in that order; junction bases with no gene match: 6. The CDR3 is 13 residues long. CDR3 loop: CASKGQGIGEQYF. Here the CDR3 DNA reads TGCGCCAGCAAGGGACAGGGGATTGGCGAGCAGTACTTC.

This chain links TRBV2 with TRBJ2-7, with D perhaps matching TRBD1 (7 bases). The germline V gene has CDR1 SNHLY and CDR2 FYNNEI. V lost 7 bases, J lost 1 base, and 23 bases lay in between. The CDR3 is made up of 17 amino acids. CDR3 region: CASTVSPRDRVSYEQYF. The CDR3 DNA reads as TGTGCCAGCACCGTATCACCGCGGGACAGAGTGTCCTACGAGCAGTACTTC.

CDR3 protein: CASSLFAGAEAFF. The CDR3 bases are TGCGCCAGCAGCTTGTTCGCAGGGGCTGAAGCTTTCTTT. The chain uses TRBV5-1 and TRBJ1-1; TRBD1 is a possible D gene (6 bases). Germline assignment: CDR1 SGHRS and CDR2 YFSETQ. V gave up 1 base and J gave up 6 bases, with 10 bases separating them. CDR3 length: 13 amino acids.

This sequence joins TRBV7-9 and TRBJ1-2; D is uncertain. The CDR3 length is 11 residues. The germline gives CDR1 SEHNR, CDR2 FQNEAQ (reference sequence). V lost 1 base, J lost 7 bases, and 4 bases lay in between. The CDR3 DNA is TGTGCCAGCAGCTTAGTGGCTGGCTACACCTTC. Its translation: CASSLVAGYTF.

This clonotype has a count of ten or more. The chain combines TRBV27 with TRBJ2-3, with 8 positions matching TRBD1. J gave up 3 bases and V 6 bases, and 5 bases lay outside the gene matches. The CDR3 sequence is 14 residues long. Per germline, CDR1 MNHEY and CDR2 SMNVEV (reference sequence). CDR3 amino acids: CASSLRDRTDTQYF. CDR3 nucleotide sequence: TGTGCCAGCAGCTTAAGGGACAGGACAGATACGCAGTATTTT.

The chain carries TRBV20-1 and TRBJ2-5; D assignment may be TRBD1 or TRBD2 (5 bases each). The DNA end is more similar to TRBJ2-7, so the J call may be wrong. CDR1 and CDR2 (germline): DFQATT, SNEGSKA (reference sequence). This CDR3 contains 15 residues. The CDR3 sequence: CSARDGTREYYEQYF. DNA of the CDR3: TGCAGTGCTAGAGATGGGACCCGCGAATACTACGAGCAGTACTTC.

The table lists this clonotype with a few counts. The V gene is TRBV7-9, the J gene TRBJ2-3; D gene unclear. The CDR3 contains 12 residues. Deletions cut 5 bases from V and 7 bases from J, with 10 bases between. The germline CDR1 and CDR2 sequences are SEHNR and FQNEAQ (reference sequence). The CDR3 protein is CASSEPQNTQYF. CDR3 sequence (DNA): TGTGCCAGCAGCGAGCCCCAGAATACGCAGTATTTT.

The table lists this clonotype with many counts. V usage is TRBV7-2 and J usage is TRBJ2-1; the D gene is possibly TRBD2 (6 bases). The CDR3 runs 14 residues. V was clipped by 5 bases and J by 6 bases, with 14 bases between them. Germline-derived CDR1 and CDR2 are SGHTA and FQGNSA. DNA of the CDR3: TGTGCCAGCAGCCGAACCGGGACTGGCAATGAGCAGTTCTTC. Translating it yields CASSRTGTGNEQFF. The full variable domain, completed using reference TRBV7-2 and TRBJ2-1, is GAGVSQSPSNKVTEKGKDVELRCDPISGHTALYWYRQSLGQGLEFLIYFQGNSAPDKSGLPSDRFSAERTGGSVSTLTIQRTQQEDSAVYLCASSRTGTGNEQFFGPGTRLTVL.

V is TRBV29-1 and J is TRBJ1-2; a weak D match, TRBD1 (5 bases). In germline, CDR1 is SQVTM, CDR2 ANQGSEA. The CDR3 length is 14 residues. The V gene lost 0 bases and the J gene lost 8 bases, with 16 bases spanning the gap. The CDR3 nucleotides read TGCAGCGTTGAAGAAATGGGGCTCGACCCGGGCTACACCTTC. This gives the protein CSVEEMGLDPGYTF.

This clonotype was observed a few times. The V call is TRBV10-3, the J call TRBJ2-5, with D possibly being TRBD1 (5 bases). Germline V CDR1 and CDR2: ENHRY, SYGVKD. This CDR3 is 14 amino acids long. Trimming took off 5 bases at V and 1 base at J, with 11 bases between the two ends. CDR3 nucleotides: TGTGCCATCAGTAGAAGGGGCCCCCAAGAGACCCAGTACTTC. This encodes CAISRRGPQETQYF.

The sample holds many counts of this clonotype. The gene calls are TRBV6-2 or TRBV6-3 and TRBJ1-2; no clear D. Trimming removed 2 bases from V and 2 bases from J, with 15 bases in between. The CDR3 runs to 16 residues. CDR1 and CDR2 (germline): MNHEY, SVGEGT. The CDR3 region has the DNA TGTGCCAGCAGTTACCCTGTCCGTGGTGGAAACTATGGCTACACCTTC. Protein: CASSYPVRGGNYGYTF.

This clonotype occurred many times. At one of its ends the junction is not consistent with the germline gene, which may arise from a read error. The gene calls are TRBV7-7 and TRBJ2-5; 7 bases are shared with TRBD2. CDR1 and CDR2 (germline): SSHAT, FNYEAQ (reference sequence). This CDR3 has 16 residues. CDR3 DNA sequence: TGTGCTAGCAGCTTAGCCGGCGGGGGTGGTAAAGAGACCCAGTACTTC. The encoded protein is CASSLAGGGGKETQYF.

The chain has TRBV27 and TRBJ1-2; 8 nucleotides line up with TRBD1. CDR3 size: 16 residues. Per the germline V gene, CDR1 is MNHEY and CDR2 is SMNVEV (reference sequence). J gave up 6 bases and V 4 bases, and 13 bases lay outside the gene matches. CDR3 in DNA: TGTGCCAGCAGTTCCCTGTTAGGACAGGGTTTGGATGGCTACACCTTC. Translation gives CASSSLLGQGLDGYTF.

The V and J genes are TRBV6-2 or TRBV6-3 and TRBJ2-7, with D unresolved. CDR1 and CDR2 (germline): MNHEY, SVGEGT. V lost 2 bases and J lost 0, with 11 bases in between. This CDR3 is built from 15 residues. The CDR3 DNA is TGTGCCAGCAGTTACGAGGAACAGTTCTCCTACGAGCAGTACTTC. Translated: CASSYEEQFSYEQYF.

This clonotype came up many times. The rearrangement joins TRBV6-5 to TRBJ2-5; 12 bases are shared with TRBD2. V gave up 7 bases and J gave up 5 bases; unmatched junction bases: 2. Germline CDR1 and CDR2: MNHEY and SVGAGI. This CDR3 comprises 13 residues. The CDR3: CASKTSGGETQYF. As DNA, the CDR3 is TGTGCCAGCAAAACTAGCGGGGGGGAGACCCAGTACTTC.

This clonotype was observed many times. The chain has TRBV6-2 or TRBV6-3 and TRBJ2-7, with D maybe TRBD2 (6 bases). The length of the CDR3 is 18 residues. Between the trimmed V and J ends, which lost 6 bases and 7 bases, there was a span of 31 bases. CDR1 is MNHEY, CDR2 SVGEGT, per germline. The CDR3 sequence is CASRPGTLSGPRAAEQYF. The CDR3 DNA sequence: TGTGCCAGCAGACCCGGGACCTTGAGCGGGCCGAGAGCCGCTGAGCAGTACTTC.